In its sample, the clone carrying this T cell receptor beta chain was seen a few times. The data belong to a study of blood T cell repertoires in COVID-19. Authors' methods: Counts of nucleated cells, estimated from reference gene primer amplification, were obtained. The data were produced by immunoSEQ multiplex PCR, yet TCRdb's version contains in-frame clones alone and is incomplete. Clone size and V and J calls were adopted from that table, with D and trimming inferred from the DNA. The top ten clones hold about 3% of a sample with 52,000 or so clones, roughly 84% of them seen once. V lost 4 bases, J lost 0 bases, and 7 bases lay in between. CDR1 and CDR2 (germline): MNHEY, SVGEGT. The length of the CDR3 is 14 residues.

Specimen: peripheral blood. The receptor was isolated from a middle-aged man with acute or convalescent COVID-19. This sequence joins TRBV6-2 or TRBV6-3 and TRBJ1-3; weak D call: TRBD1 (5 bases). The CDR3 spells CASSSTASGNTIYF. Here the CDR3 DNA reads TGTGCCAGCAGTTCGACAGCCTCTGGAAACACCATATATTTT.